This T cell receptor (beta chain) was documented in a study of response to subunit inactivated influenza vaccine. Study-wide findings and caveats: It was the authors' suggestion that each seasonal influenza vaccination recruits few new T cells.

Germline loops: CDR1 SEHNR, CDR2 FQNEAQ (reference sequence). The J segment lost 0 bases and the V segment lost 7 bases, leaving 7 bases of the junction unmatched. This CDR3 region has 16 residues. This clonotype showed up just once. Its antigen is unidentified. Via MiXCR, TCRdb re-called the RT-PCR reads, giving one row per CDR3 protein. Among roughly 780,000 distinct CDR3 sequences listed, about 18% were seen once. The starting material was PBMCs from blood, obtained 4 to 6 days after vaccination. The sequence was obtained from a man over 45 who received an inactivated influenza vaccine. The chain uses TRBV7-9 and TRBJ2-5; 11 nucleotides match TRBD1. CDR3 in DNA: TGTGCCAGCAACCGGGGGACAGGGGGTGACCAAGAGACCCAGTACTTC. Amino acids: CASNRGTGGDQETQYF. The full variable domain, its missing parts supplied by reference TRBV7-9 and TRBJ2-5, is DTGVSQNPRHKITKRGQNVTFRCDPISEHNRLYWYRQTLGQGPEFLTYFQNEAQLEKSRLLSDRFSAERPKGSFSTLEIQRTEQGDSAMYLCASNRGTGGDQETQYFGPGTRLLVL.